This T cell receptor beta chain was sequenced for a study of a mutant IDH1 vaccine in newly diagnosed glioma. General observations from the study: Pseudoprogression appeared independent of alterations in top peripheral clonotypes.

Profiled with immunoSEQ multiplex PCR; TCRdb holds only in-frame clones, not every one. In the table there are about 60,000 clones, about 80% of which are singletons. Points on this clone: Antigen: not known.

Sample time point: week 23, last vaccination. The content of each vaccine dose was 300 ug of mutant IDH1 20-mer peptide, and topical imiquimod accompanied it. This CDR3 comprises 16 residues. Germline CDR1 reads LNHDA; CDR2 reads SQIVND (reference sequence). The V gene end was trimmed by 0 bases and the J gene end by 6 bases; junction bases not matched to a gene: 4. The source was PBMCs, collected from a glioma patient whose treatment included an IDH1 peptide vaccine. The receptor was derived from a man between 18 and 35 years old with glioma. This chain links TRBV19 with TRBJ2-1, with 11 bases that match TRBD1. The CDR3 is CASSIDPGQGVNEQFF. The CDR3 region has the DNA TGTGCCAGTAGTATAGATCCGGGACAGGGGGTCAATGAGCAGTTCTTC.